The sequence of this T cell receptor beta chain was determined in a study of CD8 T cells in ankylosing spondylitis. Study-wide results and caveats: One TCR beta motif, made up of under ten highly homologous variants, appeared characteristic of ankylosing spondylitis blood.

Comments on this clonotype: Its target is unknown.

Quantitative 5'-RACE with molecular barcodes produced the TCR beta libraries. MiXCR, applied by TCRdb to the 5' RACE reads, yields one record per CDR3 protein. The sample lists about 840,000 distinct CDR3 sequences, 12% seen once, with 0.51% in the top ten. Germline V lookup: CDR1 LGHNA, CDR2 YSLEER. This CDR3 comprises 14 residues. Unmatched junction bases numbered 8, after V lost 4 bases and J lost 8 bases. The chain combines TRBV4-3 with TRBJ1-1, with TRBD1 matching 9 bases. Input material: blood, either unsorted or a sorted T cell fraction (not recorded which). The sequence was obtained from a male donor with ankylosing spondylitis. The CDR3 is CASSPQQGAGEAFF. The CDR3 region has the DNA TGCGCCAGCAGCCCACAACAGGGGGCAGGGGAAGCTTTCTTT.